This T cell receptor (beta chain) is drawn from a study of blood T cell repertoires in COVID-19. Study at large: Italy, Spain and the United States were the sources of the convalescent and acute COVID-19 samples. T cells, B-cell-depleted T cells, or PBMCs supplied cDNA or gDNA.

Deletions cut 0 bases from V and 9 bases from J, with 8 bases between. CDR3 length: 13 amino acids. CDR1 MNHEY and CDR2 SVGAGI come from the germline V gene. Authors' processing steps: Scientists estimated how many nucleated cells there were by amplifying reference gene primers. The protocol was immunoSEQ multiplex PCR, while the TCRdb copy is restricted to in-frame clones and leaves out a portion. V and J calls and clone size come straight from that table; D and trimming were deduced from the DNA. Here the sample spans approximately 210,000 clones, about 83% being singletons. The clonotype originates from a woman in her 70s with active or convalescent COVID-19. Sequencing input: peripheral blood. This rearrangement joins TRBV6-5 to TRBJ1-4, with D unclear. In DNA form, the CDR3 reads TGTGCCAGCAGTTACTCGAGCAGGCAAAAACTGTTTTTT. Translation: CASSYSSRQKLFF.